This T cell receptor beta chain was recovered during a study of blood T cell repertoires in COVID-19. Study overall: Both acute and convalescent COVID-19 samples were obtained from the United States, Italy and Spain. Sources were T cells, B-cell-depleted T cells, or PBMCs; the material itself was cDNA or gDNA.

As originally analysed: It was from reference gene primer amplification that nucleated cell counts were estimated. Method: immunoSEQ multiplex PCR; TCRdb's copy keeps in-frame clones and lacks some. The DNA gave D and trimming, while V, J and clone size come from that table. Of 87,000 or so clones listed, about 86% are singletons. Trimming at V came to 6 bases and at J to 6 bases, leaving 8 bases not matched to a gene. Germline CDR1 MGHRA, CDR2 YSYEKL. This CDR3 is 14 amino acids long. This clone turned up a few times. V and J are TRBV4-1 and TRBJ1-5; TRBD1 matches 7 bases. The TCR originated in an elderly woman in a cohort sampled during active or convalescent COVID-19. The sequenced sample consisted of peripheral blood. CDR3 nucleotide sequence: TGCGCCAGCAGGGAAACAGGGGCTAGTCAGCCCCAGCATTTT. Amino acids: CASRETGASQPQHF.